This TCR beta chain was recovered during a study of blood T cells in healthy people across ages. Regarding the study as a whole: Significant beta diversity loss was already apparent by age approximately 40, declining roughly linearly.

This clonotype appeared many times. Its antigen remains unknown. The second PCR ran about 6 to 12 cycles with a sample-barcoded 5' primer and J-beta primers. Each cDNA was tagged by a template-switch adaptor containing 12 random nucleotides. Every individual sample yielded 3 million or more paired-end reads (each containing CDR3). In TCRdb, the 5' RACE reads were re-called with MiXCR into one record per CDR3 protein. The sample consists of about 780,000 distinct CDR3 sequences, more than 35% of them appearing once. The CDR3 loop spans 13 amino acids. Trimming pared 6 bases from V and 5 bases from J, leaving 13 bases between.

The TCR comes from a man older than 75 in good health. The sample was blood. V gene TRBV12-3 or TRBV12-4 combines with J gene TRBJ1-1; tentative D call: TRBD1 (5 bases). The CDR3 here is CASSLGVGTEAFF. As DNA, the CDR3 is TGTGCCAGCAGCCTAGGGGTGGGGACTGAAGCTTTCTTT.